This T cell receptor (beta chain) originates from a study of shared clonotypes between healthy human individuals. Notes on the study in general: Relative to their counterparts shared across all four donors, non-shared clonotypes exhibited diminished generation probabilities.

This table comes from immunoSEQ multiplex PCR, and its TCRdb copy is limited to in-frame clones, with some not included. The sample has around 990,000 clones; roughly 80% are singletons. Concerning this clone: Its specificity is unknown.

Germline CDR1 and CDR2: SGDLS and YYNGEE. With V trimmed by 0 bases and J by 5 bases, 6 bases remained unmatched. The CDR3 spans 15 residues. The TCR originated in a man aged 18 to 29 in good health. Some clones in this sample may be carry-over from other donors' samples. Sequences were obtained from memory CD4+ T cells from PBMCs. Subset specified: CD45RA-negative fraction. The rearrangement uses TRBV9 and TRBJ2-7; 9 bases match TRBD1. This chain's CDR3 is CASSVEGTGPNEQYF. CDR3 DNA sequence: TGTGCCAGCAGCGTAGAAGGGACAGGGCCCAACGAGCAGTACTTC.